This T cell receptor (beta chain) is from a study of vaccination effects on CD4 cells after COVID-19. The study, taken as a whole, reports: Clones arising from infection and from vaccination showed marked clonal contraction late after vaccination.

Antigen-specific CD4+ T cells were expanded (with viral peptide pools) by the ViraFEST assay ahead of sequencing. Following culture for about ten days, CD4+ T cells were isolated. Vaccinated recipients, who were negative for nucleocapsid antibodies, had no history of SARS-CoV-2 infection. PBMC cultures contained around 2 million cells per well, approximately 10 IU/ml IL-2 and roughly 9.5 ug/ml peptides. Clones were sequenced by immunoSEQ multiplex PCR, and TCRdb holds only the in-frame ones, with some missing. This table holds more than 25,000 clones, approximately 68% found once. In germline, CDR1 is MNHEY, CDR2 SMNVEV (reference sequence). Trimming cost V 2 bases and J 4 bases, with 21 bases left between them. CDR3 length equals 18 residues. In this sample, this clone turned up a few times. Its specificity is unknown.

The sample consisted of CD4+ T cells from PBMCs cultured with HCoV-229E spike peptides, taken before COVID-19 vaccination. The sequence was collected from a human donor who received a COVID-19 vaccine. V and J are TRBV27 and TRBJ1-5; weak D call: TRBD1 (6 bases). The CDR3 spells CASSLRGPRGRGNQPQHF. In nucleotides, the CDR3 is TGTGCCAGCAGTTTACGGGGACCCAGGGGCCGGGGAAATCAGCCCCAGCATTTT.